One and the same sample provided the 30 T cell receptor beta chains below, sequenced in a study of response to subunit inactivated influenza vaccine. TCRdb ran MiXCR on the RT-PCR reads and lists one entry per CDR3 protein. The sample contains hundreds of thousands of distinct CDR3 sequences, approximately 15% of which appear only once. This sample comprised PBMCs from blood, obtained roughly 2 weeks before vaccination. These receptors all stem from a man aged 45-60 years who received an inactivated influenza vaccine.

This clonotype was counted at least ten times. CDR3 in amino acids: CASSLDRSVDTQYF. CDR3 nucleotide sequence: TGCGCCAGCAGCCTGGACAGAAGCGTAGATACGCAGTATTTT. The chain recombines TRBV4-1 with TRBJ2-3; tentative D call: TRBD1 (6 bases). Looked up from germline, CDR1 is MGHRA and CDR2 is YSYEKL. The CDR3 is 14 amino acids. V lost 4 bases and J lost 5, with 13 bases in between.

The table lists this clonotype with a few counts. The V and J genes are TRBV6-1 and TRBJ2-5; tentatively, D is TRBD2 (7 bases). Looked up from germline, CDR1 is MNHNS and CDR2 is SASEGT. The CDR3 is 15 residues long. V was shortened by 4 bases and J by 1 base, with 13 bases between the two germline ends. The chain's CDR3 is CASSGGGDIQETQYF. The CDR3 DNA follows: TGTGCCAGCAGTGGCGGGGGCGACATCCAAGAGACCCAGTACTTC.

The chain uses TRBV7-2 and TRBJ2-1; 7 nucleotides align to TRBD2. The junction had 12 bases not matched to a gene; V was cut back by 4 bases and J by 9 bases. Germline V gene sequence: CDR1 SGHTA, CDR2 FQGNSA. CDR3 length: 15 residues. CDR3 nucleotide sequence: TGTGCCAGCAGCTATACATGGGGGTCGGGGGGTGAGCAGTTCTTC. Residues: CASSYTWGSGGEQFF.

This clonotype was counted between two and nine times. The chain recombines TRBV12-3 or TRBV12-4 with TRBJ1-1; 7 positions match TRBD1. V trimming: 3 bases; J trimming: 4 bases; junction bases outside the gene matches: 8. CDR3 size: 15 residues. CDR3 coding DNA: TGTGCCAGCAGTTTTCCTAGGGCAGGGGGCACTGAAGCTTTCTTT. Encoded protein: CASSFPRAGGTEAFF.

This clonotype occurred a few times. J is TRBJ2-1 and V is TRBV7-2; D gene unclear. Trimming left V 4 bases short and J 8 bases short, with 18 bases between. Germline CDR1 and CDR2: SGHTA and FQGNSA. There are 15 residues in the CDR3. Written as DNA, the CDR3 is TGTGCCAGCAGCTCTTCCTCCTCGGGTGGCCATGAGCAGTTCTTC. Translating gives CASSSSSSGGHEQFF.

This clonotype was detected ten times or more. The chain links TRBV5-6 to TRBJ2-7, with D unresolved. CDR1 and CDR2 (germline): SGHDT, YYEEEE. Trimming took 4 bases from V and 0 from J, leaving 5 bases between them. CDR3 length equals 12 residues. The CDR3 region has the DNA TGTGCCAGCAGCGCTTTCTCCTACGAGCAGTACTTC. This codes for CASSAFSYEQYF.

This chain joins TRBV5-1 and TRBJ1-6; the D is unclear. Germline assignment: CDR1 SGHRS and CDR2 YFSETQ. The CDR3 covers 13 residues. V was cut by 0 bases and J by 10 bases, with 8 bases left in between. The CDR3 loop reads CASSLDTRSPLHF. The DNA for the CDR3 is TGCGCCAGCAGCTTGGACACCCGGTCACCCCTCCACTTT.

The chain links TRBV29-1 to TRBJ2-5; possible D gene TRBD1, 6 bases. Trimming cost V 0 bases and J 5 bases, with 16 bases left between them. The length of the CDR3 is 15 residues. The germline CDR1 and CDR2 sequences are SQVTM and ANQGSEA. This chain's CDR3 is CSVEDLDSRGETQYF. The CDR3 DNA reads TGCAGCGTTGAAGATCTTGACTCAAGGGGGGAGACCCAGTACTTC.

This clonotype was detected a few times. The chain carries TRBV4-3 and TRBJ2-5, with 8 nucleotides matching TRBD2. The CDR3 has 14 residues. V lost 5 bases to trimming and J lost 4 bases; unmatched junction nucleotides: 6. Germline values: CDR1 LGHNA, CDR2 YSLEER. CDR3 bases: TGCGCCAGCAGCTCCACGGCGGGGGGAGAGACCCAGTACTTC. It yields the protein CASSSTAGGETQYF.

The V call is TRBV12-3 or TRBV12-4, the J call TRBJ1-1; D remains unclear. CDR3 length equals 17 residues. Between the trimmed V and J ends, which lost 1 base and 4 bases, there was a span of 19 bases. The CDR3, as DNA: TGTGCCAGCAGTTTAGATTCCTGGGCTAACAGCGGCACTGAAGCTTTCTTT. It specifies CASSLDSWANSGTEAFF.

In this sample, this clonotype turned up many times. CDR3 sequence reads: CASTFNGGNSPLHF. The CDR3 DNA is TGTGCCAGCACCTTCAACGGGGGGAATTCACCCCTCCACTTT. This chain joins TRBV6-1 and TRBJ1-6; the D gene is possibly TRBD1 (5 bases). The germline CDR1 and CDR2 sequences are MNHNS and SASEGT. CDR3 size: 14 residues. Trimming cost V 7 bases and J 7 bases, with 14 bases left between them.

The V and J genes are TRBV4-1 and TRBJ1-2, with 8 bases matching TRBD1. Germline V gene data show CDR1 as MGHRA and CDR2 as YSYEKL. V lost 1 base, J lost 6 bases, and 7 bases stayed unmatched. The CDR3 consists of 15 residues. The CDR3 loop is CASSQADRDVDGYTF. Here the CDR3 DNA reads TGCGCCAGCAGCCAAGCGGACAGGGACGTCGATGGCTACACCTTC.

The chain joins TRBV5-1 to TRBJ2-7; 14 bases agree with TRBD2. The germline CDR1 and CDR2 sequences are SGHRS and YFSETQ. V lost 1 base to trimming and J lost 4 bases; unmatched junction nucleotides: 16. This CDR3 region has 20 residues. The CDR3 loop reads CASSLWTGLAGVSGSYEQYF. The DNA of the CDR3 is TGCGCCAGCAGCTTGTGGACGGGACTAGCGGGAGTATCGGGATCGTACGAGCAGTACTTC. The whole variable domain, remainder taken from reference TRBV5-1 and TRBJ2-7, is KAGVTQTPRYLIKTRGQQVTLSCSPISGHRSVSWYQQTPGQGLQFLFEYFSETQRNKGNFPGRFSGRQFSNSRSEMNVSTLELGDSALYLCASSLWTGLAGVSGSYEQYFGPGTRLTVT.

V is TRBV14 and J is TRBJ2-1; D not resolved. Germline values: CDR1 SGHDN, CDR2 FVKESK. The CDR3 extends over 13 amino acids. The V and J ends lost 0 bases and 9 bases respectively, with 9 bases between them. CDR3 loop: CASSQEIHAEQFF. CDR3 coding DNA: TGTGCCAGCAGCCAAGAGATACATGCTGAGCAGTTCTTC.

The CDR3 region is CSARGSSSRAKNIQYF. The CDR3 DNA reads TGCAGTGCCCGGGGCAGCTCCTCCCGAGCCAAAAACATTCAGTACTTC. The V call is TRBV20-1, the J call TRBJ2-4; the D gene could be TRBD1 or TRBD2 (5 bases each). Trimming removed 6 bases at V and 0 bases at J, with 18 bases between. The CDR3 contains 16 residues. Germline-derived CDR1 and CDR2 are DFQATT and SNEGSKA (reference sequence).

This clonotype was observed a single time. The chain uses TRBV5-1 and TRBJ1-1, with a tentative D call TRBD1 (6 bases). The CDR3 is made up of 14 amino acids. The germline gives CDR1 SGHRS, CDR2 YFSETQ. V dropped 4 bases and J dropped 4 bases, with 14 bases sitting between them. In DNA, the CDR3 is TGCGCCAGCAGCGGGTGGGGGGCTCCCACTGAAGCTTTCTTT. As protein: CASSGWGAPTEAFF.

The chain joins TRBV5-1 to TRBJ2-1, with D hard to call. Germline CDR1 is SGHRS and CDR2 is YFSETQ. V lost 9 bases and J 5 bases, leaving 15 bases between the germline ends. The CDR3 extends over 13 amino acids. DNA for the CDR3: TGCGCCATCAGTACAGATAATGACAATGAGCAGTTCTTC. Translation: CAISTDNDNEQFF.

In this sample, this clonotype turned up a few times. In DNA form, the CDR3 reads TGTGCCGCGGCCGACGGGATTCAGAACACCGGGGAGCTGTTTTTT. Encoded protein: CAAADGIQNTGELFF. The chain has TRBV10-3 and TRBJ2-2; tentative D call: TRBD2 (5 bases). V lost 11 bases to trimming and J lost 1 base, with 17 bases between them. Germline loops: CDR1 ENHRY, CDR2 SYGVKD. The CDR3 spans 15 residues.

The genes are TRBV5-1 and TRBJ2-3; TRBD1 is a possible D gene (6 bases). The CDR3 is 14 amino acids. Trimming left V 0 bases short and J 5 bases short, with 10 bases between. Germline CDR1 is SGHRS and CDR2 is YFSETQ. The DNA of the CDR3 is TGCGCCAGCAGCTTGGGGGGGCCAGGAGATACGCAGTATTTT. As protein: CASSLGGPGDTQYF.

As for this clonotype: The limits of the CDR3 on the DNA are not certain, so only TCRdb's listed CDR3 is given. The rearrangement uses TRBV7-7 and TRBJ1-4; the D call of TRBD1 is as the table states it, not checked on the DNA. 16 amino acids form the CDR3, both terminal residues included. Germline V gene data show CDR1 as SSHAT and CDR2 as FNYEAQ (reference sequence). This chain's CDR3 is CASSFPGGALVKNCFF.

In nucleotides, the CDR3 is TGTGCCAGCAGCTCGGGAGTTTATGAGCAGTTCTTC. It translates to CASSSGVYEQFF. This rearrangement joins TRBV7-2 to TRBJ2-1; D is possibly TRBD2 (6 bases). Germline lookup yields CDR1 SGHTA and CDR2 FQGNSA. This CDR3 is built from 12 residues. Trimming pared 4 bases from V and 8 bases from J, leaving 9 bases between.

This clonotype turned up a few times. The rearrangement links TRBV20-1 to TRBJ2-7, with 13 bases that match TRBD2. This CDR3 region has 14 residues. With V trimmed by 4 bases and J by 1 base, 1 base remained unmatched. Germline-derived CDR1 and CDR2 are DFQATT and SNEGSKA (reference sequence). The DNA of the CDR3 is TGCAGTGCTATGGGACTAGCGGGATCCTACGAGCAGTACTTC. Amino acids: CSAMGLAGSYEQYF.

This clonotype has a handful of counts. The chain has TRBV6-2 or TRBV6-3 and TRBJ1-6; no reliable D call. Germline CDR1 MNHEY, CDR2 SVGEGT. The CDR3 extends over 14 amino acids. Trimming left V 2 bases short and J 5 bases short, with 7 bases between. The CDR3 spells CASSYRTHNSPLHF. CDR3 bases: TGTGCCAGCAGTTACAGGACTCATAATTCACCCCTCCACTTT.

The rearrangement joins TRBV9 to TRBJ2-3; D is uncertain. V gave up 0 bases and J gave up 6 bases, with 8 bases separating them. The CDR3 is made up of 13 amino acids. Germline CDR1 SGDLS, CDR2 YYNGEE. As DNA, the CDR3 is TGTGCCAGCAGCGTAGGCGTGCTTGATACGCAGTATTTT. This sequence encodes CASSVGVLDTQYF.

The J gene is TRBJ2-4, the V gene TRBV15; 8 nucleotides align to TRBD2. The CDR3 runs 15 residues. Germline V CDR1 and CDR2: LNHNV, YYDKDF (reference sequence). V lost 8 bases and J lost 1; bases outside the gene matches: 7. This CDR3 reads CATGRGGGAKNIQYF. DNA for the CDR3: TGTGCCACCGGCCGGGGCGGGGGGGCCAAAAACATTCAGTACTTC.

This clonotype was recorded many times. The chain couples TRBV5-1 to TRBJ2-7; 8 bases match TRBD1. The length of the CDR3 is 14 residues. Germline loops: CDR1 SGHRS, CDR2 YFSETQ. The trim removed 3 bases at V and 2 bases at J, leaving 4 bases unmatched. Here the CDR3 DNA reads TGCGCCAGCAGCTACGGGACAGGAACCTACGAGCAGTACTTC. Encoded protein: CASSYGTGTYEQYF.

This clonotype came up a few times. The V call is TRBV5-1, the J call TRBJ2-3, with 10 bases lining up with TRBD2. The V gene's germline CDR1 is SGHRS and CDR2 YFSETQ. This CDR3 has 17 amino acids. V lost 1 base, J lost 3 bases, and 8 bases stayed unmatched. CDR3 DNA: TGCGCCAGCAGCTTGACCTCAGGACTAGCGGTAACAGATACGCAGTATTTT. It translates to CASSLTSGLAVTDTQYF.

In this sample, this clonotype turned up many times. The chain joins TRBV28 to TRBJ1-5; no firm D call. CDR3 size: 12 residues. Per germline, CDR1 MDHEN and CDR2 SYDVKM. V lost 3 bases to trimming and J lost 7 bases, with 7 bases between them. CDR3 bases: TGTGCCAGCAGTTTTCCCCCCCAGCCCCAGCATTTT. Translation: CASSFPPQPQHF.

This clonotype has a handful of counts. The rearrangement uses TRBV6-5 and TRBJ1-5; D not resolved. This CDR3 has 15 residues. CDR1 and CDR2 from the germline V gene are MNHEY and SVGAGI. Trimming stripped 0 bases from V and 3 bases from J, with 9 bases between. This CDR3 reads CASSYSPGNNQPQHF. The CDR3 DNA reads TGTGCCAGCAGTTACTCGCCGGGGAACAATCAGCCCCAGCATTTT.

J is TRBJ2-5 and V is TRBV6-2 or TRBV6-3; D is unclear. Germline V gene data show CDR1 as MNHEY and CDR2 as SVGEGT. This CDR3 is 15 amino acids long. The germline V and J ends were trimmed by 0 bases and 5 bases, with 13 bases remaining between them. CDR3 coding DNA: TGTGCCAGCAGTTACTCCGGGCCCAGGCGGGAGACCCAGTACTTC. This gives the protein CASSYSGPRRETQYF.